Listed below are T cell receptor beta chains from one sample, sequenced in a study of blood T cell repertoires in COVID-19. Sequencing was performed with immunoSEQ multiplex PCR; in TCRdb, only in-frame clones are kept and a portion is missing. The sample shows fewer than 350,000 clones, approximately 90% of them seen only once. Sequencing used PBMCs or T cells enriched from blood (not recorded which). The receptors were sampled from a man in his forties or fifties who had been exposed to COVID-19. The conserved cysteine and the conserved F or W are not part of the CDR3 here.

cdr3_aa	v_call
ASSYSRDNQPQH	TRBV6-5
ASSLWARDSLVPYEQY	TRBV5-1
SVPSEGDYGYT	TRBV29-1
ASSSSGTGIQY	TRBV28
ASSLYNLYGYT	TRBV5-5
ASGPISFTLH	TRBV23-1
ASSEPGQGISGEQY	TRBV10-2
ASSYSDRNTEAF	TRBV6-5
ASSSTGGGTGELF	TRBV7-3
ASSLSYRGLGEKLF	TRBV27
ASSLYPGQGRGGNQPQH	TRBV28
ASSFGGRYETQY	TRBV28
ASSRTSGRARETQY	TRBV19
ASSPMTSGSYNEQF	TRBV7-2
ASSFFLPPRDTQY	TRBV5-1
ASSLAPYEQY	TRBV5-1
ASRGLAEFFNEQF	TRBV19
ASSLSGSSYNEQF	TRBV5-1
ASSSRQAPLYEQY	TRBV11-3
AWSSGANSPLH	TRBV30
ASNNHPGSGYT	TRBV19
ASSPGGEQY	TRBV18
ASSSAEGAANTGELF	TRBV11-3
ASSPSTEKTEAF	TRBV18
ASSHLGTPYEQY	TRBV6-5
ASRIQGNPPFQRTYEQY	TRBV19
ASSRTGGGEVNEKLF	TRBV27
ASSLSSSLYEQY	TRBV27
ASSAGLGGVNEQF	TRBV9
ASSLRTGTGNTEAF	TRBV27
ASSEVSSGHYNGQF	TRBV6-1
ASSPSVGGNTEAF	TRBV9
ASSEAPEGVYSTDTQY	TRBV6-1
ASRSLNEQF	TRBV21-1
ASGPGRGSGEKLF	TRBV12-5
ASSPSGLASSEQY	TRBV7-7
ATSRVARTQEDTQY	TRBV15
ASSQGIGTGVSYEQY	TRBV4-3
ASSQTPVRYDGYT	TRBV28
ASSPQVNQPQH	TRBV4-3
ASSRSGNRAGELF	TRBV5-1
ASGKGGGETQY	TRBV28
ASSPQDRFSYSGSGQETQY	TRBV4-1
ASSQQGLNTEAF	TRBV27
ASCRSSGNEQF	TRBV5-4